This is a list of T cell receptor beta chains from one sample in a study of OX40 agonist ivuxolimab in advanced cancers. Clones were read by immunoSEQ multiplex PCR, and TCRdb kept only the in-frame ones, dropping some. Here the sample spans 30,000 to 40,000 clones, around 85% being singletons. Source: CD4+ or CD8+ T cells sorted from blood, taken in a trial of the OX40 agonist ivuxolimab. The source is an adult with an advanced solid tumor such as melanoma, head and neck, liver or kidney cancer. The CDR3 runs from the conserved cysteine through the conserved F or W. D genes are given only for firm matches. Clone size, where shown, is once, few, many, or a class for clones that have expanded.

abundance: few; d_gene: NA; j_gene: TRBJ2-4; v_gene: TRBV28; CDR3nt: TGTGCCAGCAGTTCCTTGCGGGGACGAAACATTCAGTACTTC; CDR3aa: CASSSLRGRNIQYF
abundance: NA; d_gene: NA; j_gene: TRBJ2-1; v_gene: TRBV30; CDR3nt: TGTGCCTGGAGTAGGGGCGGGCTTCTCAATGAGCAGTTCTTC; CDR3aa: CAWSRGGLLNEQFF
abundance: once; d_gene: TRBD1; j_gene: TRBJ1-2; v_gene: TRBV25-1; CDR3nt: TGTGCCAGCAGTGCAAAAGGGACAGGGGCTAATGGCTACACCTTC; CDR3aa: CASSAKGTGANGYTF
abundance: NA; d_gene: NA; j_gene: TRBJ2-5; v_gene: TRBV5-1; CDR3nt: TGCGCCAGCAGCTTTGAAGAGACCCAGTACTTC; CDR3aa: CASSFEETQYF
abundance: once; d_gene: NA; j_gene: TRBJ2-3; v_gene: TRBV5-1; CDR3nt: TGCGCCAGCAGCTTGGACGCGCCTGAAGATACGCAGTATTTT; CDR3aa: CASSLDAPEDTQYF
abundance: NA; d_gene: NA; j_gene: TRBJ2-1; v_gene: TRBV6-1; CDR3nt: TGTGCCATCGTCGGGACTTGGGGGAATGAGCAGTTCTTC; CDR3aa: CAIVGTWGNEQFF
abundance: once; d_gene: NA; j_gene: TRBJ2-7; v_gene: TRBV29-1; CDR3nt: TGCAGCTCGGAGCAGGGAGGTGAGCAGTACTTC; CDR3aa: CSSEQGGEQYF
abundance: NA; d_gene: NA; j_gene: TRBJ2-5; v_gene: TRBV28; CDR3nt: TGTGCCAGCAGCGAGGCTAGCCTCCGCGGGACCCAGTACTTC; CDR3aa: CASSEASLRGTQYF
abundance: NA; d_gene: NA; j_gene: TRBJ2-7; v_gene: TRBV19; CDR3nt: TGTGCCAGTAGTATTGGCCCCGCACCCTACGAGCAGTACTTC; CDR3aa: CASSIGPAPYEQYF
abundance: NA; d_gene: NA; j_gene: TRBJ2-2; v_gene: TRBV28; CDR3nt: TGTGCCAGCACCCCTCGGCAGACGAACACCGGGGAGCTGTTTTTT; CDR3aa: CASTPRQTNTGELFF
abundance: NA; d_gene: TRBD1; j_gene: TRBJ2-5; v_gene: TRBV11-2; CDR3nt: TGTGCCAGCAGCTTAGGACAGGGAAGGGGGCAAGAGACCCAGTACTTC; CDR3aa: CASSLGQGRGQETQYF
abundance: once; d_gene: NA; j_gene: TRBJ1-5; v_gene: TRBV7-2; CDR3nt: TGTGCCAGCAGCCTTACTGGACATAGCAATCAGCCCCAGCATTTT; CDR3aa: CASSLTGHSNQPQHF
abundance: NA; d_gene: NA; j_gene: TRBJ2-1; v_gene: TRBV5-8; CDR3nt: TGTGCCAGCAGCCAAGACCCCTCCAGTGAGCAGTTCTTC; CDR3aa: CASSQDPSSEQFF
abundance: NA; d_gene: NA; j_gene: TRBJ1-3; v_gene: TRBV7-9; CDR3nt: TGTGCCAGCAGCTTAGCGCTCAGGGGCCCCTACTCTGGAAACACCATATATTTT; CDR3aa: CASSLALRGPYSGNTIYF
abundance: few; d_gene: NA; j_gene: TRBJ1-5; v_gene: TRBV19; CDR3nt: TGTGCCAGTAGACGGGGGGACCAGCCCCAGCATTTT; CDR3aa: CASRRGDQPQHF
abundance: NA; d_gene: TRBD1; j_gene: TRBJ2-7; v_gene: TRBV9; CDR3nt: TGTGCCAGCAGCGTCGGACAGGCCGCTTCCTACGAGCAGTACTTC; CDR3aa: CASSVGQAASYEQYF
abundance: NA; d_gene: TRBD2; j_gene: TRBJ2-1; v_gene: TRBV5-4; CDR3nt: TGTGGCGTGGCTAGCGGGAGTTTTTTTTCCTACAATGAGCAGTTCTTC; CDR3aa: CGVASGSFFSYNEQFF
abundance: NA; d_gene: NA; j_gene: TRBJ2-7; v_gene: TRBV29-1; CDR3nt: TGCAGCGTTGAAGATGCCACAGGGCCCTTCGGCGAGCAGTACTTC; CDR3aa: CSVEDATGPFGEQYF
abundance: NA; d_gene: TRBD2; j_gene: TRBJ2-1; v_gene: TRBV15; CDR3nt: TGTGCCACCAGCAGAGATCTGAGGGCTAGCGGGAATAATGAGCAGTTCTTC; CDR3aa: CATSRDLRASGNNEQFF
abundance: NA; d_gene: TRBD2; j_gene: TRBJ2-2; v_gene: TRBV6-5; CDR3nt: TGTGCCAGCAGCCCGGGGGGCGGGGAGCTGTTTTTT; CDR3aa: CASSPGGGELFF
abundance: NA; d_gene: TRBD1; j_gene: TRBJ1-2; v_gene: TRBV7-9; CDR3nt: TGTGCCAGCAGCTTCGGGGGACAGGGGGCGACTGGCTACACCTTC; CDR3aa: CASSFGGQGATGYTF
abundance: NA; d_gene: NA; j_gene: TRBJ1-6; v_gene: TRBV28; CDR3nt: TGTGCCAGCAAGGACAGCTCTTATTCACCCCTCCACTTT; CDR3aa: CASKDSSYSPLHF
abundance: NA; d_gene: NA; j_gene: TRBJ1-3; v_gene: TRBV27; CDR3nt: TGTGCCAGCAGGGCCGGGGGGGCTGGAAACACCATATATTTT; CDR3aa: CASRAGGAGNTIYF
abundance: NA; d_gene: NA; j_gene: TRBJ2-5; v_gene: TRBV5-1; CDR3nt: TGCGCCAGCAGCAGGGCAGTACAAGAGACCCAGTACTTC; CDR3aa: CASSRAVQETQYF
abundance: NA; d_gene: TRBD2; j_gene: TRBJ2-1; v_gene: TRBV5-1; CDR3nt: TGCGCCAGCAGCCTTACTAGCGGCCGCTACAATGAGCAGTTCTTC; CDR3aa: CASSLTSGRYNEQFF
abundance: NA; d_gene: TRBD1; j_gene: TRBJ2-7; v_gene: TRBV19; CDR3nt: TGTGCCAGTAGGGGTGGACAGGGGGCCTACGAGCAGTACTTC; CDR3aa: CASRGGQGAYEQYF
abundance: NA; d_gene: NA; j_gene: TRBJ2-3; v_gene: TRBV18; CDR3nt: TGTGCCAGCTCACCGACCACCCCGGGATTAAACACAGATACGCAGTATTTT; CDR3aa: CASSPTTPGLNTDTQYF
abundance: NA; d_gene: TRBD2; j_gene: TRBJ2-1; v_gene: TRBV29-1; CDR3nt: TGCAGCGCTTCCCCCAGAGCGGGAGGAGCCGATGAGCAGTTCTTC; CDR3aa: CSASPRAGGADEQFF